What follows are 11 T cell receptor beta chains derived from one specimen sequenced in a study of T cells in Graves' hyperthyroidism and ophthalmopathy. RNA transcripts provided the source from which TCR beta CDR3 regions were amplified. First-round RT-PCR targeting the TCR CDR3 was performed with the HTBI primer set. MiXCR was run by TCRdb on the multiplex PCR reads, yielding one entry per CDR3 protein. The sample contains about 270,000 distinct CDR3 sequences, 22% of which appear only once. Sequencing used blood. The source of these receptors is a young man with Graves' ophthalmopathy.

This clonotype has ten or more counts. The CDR3 region has the DNA TGTGCCTGGAGTGTAAGCCAGGGGCCCAATCAGCCCCAGCATTTT. The encoded protein is CAWSVSQGPNQPQHF. The J gene is TRBJ1-5, the V gene TRBV30, with a tentative D call TRBD1 (6 bases). This CDR3 is 15 amino acids long. With 0 bases removed from V and 3 bases from J, the gap between germline ends came to 12 bases. Germline lookup yields CDR1 GTSNPN and CDR2 SVGIG (reference sequence). The full variable domain, completed using reference TRBV30 and TRBJ1-5, is SQTIHQWPATLVQPVGSPLSLECTVEGTSNPNLYWYRQAAGRGLQLLFYSVGIGQISSEVPQNLSASRPQDRQFILSSKKLLLSDSGFYLCAWSVSQGPNQPQHFGDGTRLSIL.

There are a few counts of this clonotype. The rearrangement links TRBV12-5 to TRBJ2-3; D remains unclear. CDR3 length: 16 residues. Between the trimmed V and J ends, which lost 3 bases and 1 base, there was a span of 14 bases. CDR1 is LGHNT, CDR2 FRNRAP, per germline. CDR3 sequence: CASGFRLRQRTDTQYF. The DNA of the CDR3 is TGTGCTAGTGGTTTCCGACTCCGACAACGCACAGATACGCAGTATTTT.

In its sample, this clonotype was seen many times. The chain links TRBV4-2 to TRBJ1-5, with D uncertain. The CDR3 sequence is 13 residues long. V was trimmed by 1 base and J by 3 bases, leaving 4 bases between them. The germline gives CDR1 LGHNA, CDR2 YNFKEQ. The CDR3 spells CASSQADNQPQHF. CDR3 coding DNA: TGTGCCAGCAGCCAAGCGGACAATCAGCCCCAGCATTTT.

The CDR3: CASSFAGAGETQYF. Written as DNA, the CDR3 is TGTGCCAGCAGTTTTGCAGGGGCGGGGGAGACCCAGTACTTC. V gene TRBV6-1 combines with J gene TRBJ2-5; D possibly matches TRBD1 or TRBD2 (6 bases each). The germline gives CDR1 MNHNS, CDR2 SASEGT. Trimming left V 5 bases short and J 5 bases short, with 15 bases between. The CDR3 runs to 14 residues.

As to this clonotype: Compared with germline, one end of the junction differs, possibly owing to a read error. The chain is built from TRBV29-1 and TRBJ2-2; D is perhaps TRBD1 or TRBD2 (5 bases each). This CDR3 comprises 13 residues. Per the germline V gene, CDR1 is SQVTM and CDR2 is ANQGSEA. The CDR3 sequence: CSAGAVDTGELLF. CDR3 DNA sequence: TGCAGCGCCGGGGCAGTGGACACCGGGGAGCTGCTTTTT.

This clonotype was seen more than once but under ten times. The V and J genes are TRBV6-2 or TRBV6-3 and TRBJ1-1; D perhaps matches TRBD1 (5 bases). The germline V gene encodes CDR1 MNHEY and CDR2 SVGEGT. This CDR3 comprises 14 residues. V lost 8 bases and J lost 1, with 14 bases in between. In nucleotides, the CDR3 is TGTGCCAGCCGACCGTGGGACGGGAACACTGAAGCTTTCTTT. It translates to CASRPWDGNTEAFF.

For this clonotype: The final CDR3 position lacks the conserved phenylalanine or tryptophan, pointing to a likely read error. The chain is built from TRBV18 and TRBJ1-1; maybe TRBD1 (6 bases). V gave up 1 base and J gave up 5 bases, with 17 bases separating them. The CDR3 loop spans 16 amino acids. Germline V CDR1 and CDR2: KGHSH, LQKENI. CDR3 sequence reads: CASSPRDPGGGTEAFS. The CDR3 bases are TGTGCCAGCTCACCACGGGACCCGGGGGGCGGAACTGAAGCTTTCTCT.

J is TRBJ1-2 and V is TRBV5-6; D unresolved. This CDR3 has 14 residues. Trimming left V 6 bases short and J 8 bases short, with 20 bases between. Germline V gene data show CDR1 as SGHDT and CDR2 as YYEEEE. The CDR3 DNA reads as TGTGCCAGCACCCCCTTCCCCGGGTTAGGCGGCTACACCTTC. It codes for CASTPFPGLGGYTF.

The table lists this clonotype with many counts. This sequence joins TRBV27 and TRBJ2-2, with TRBD1 matching over 7 bases. This CDR3 is built from 14 residues. The V gene end was trimmed by 7 bases and the J gene end by 4 bases; junction bases not matched to a gene: 6. CDR1 MNHEY and CDR2 SMNVEV come from the germline V gene (reference sequence). The CDR3 region is CASKDRLVTGELFF. The CDR3 DNA follows: TGTGCCAGCAAGGACAGGCTCGTCACCGGGGAGCTGTTTTTT.

This rearrangement joins TRBV28 to TRBJ2-3, with 9 bases that match TRBD2. Germline trimming cut 2 bases from V and 4 bases from J; bases unmatched to any gene: 10. The CDR3 covers 17 residues. Germline V CDR1 and CDR2: MDHEN, SYDVKM. In nucleotides, the CDR3 is TGTGCCAGCAGTTTAGCGGTAGCGGGAGTGGTGGCAGATACGCAGTATTTT. This sequence encodes CASSLAVAGVVADTQYF.

This clonotype has ten or more counts. The chain links TRBV20-1 to TRBJ2-5; 9 bases map to TRBD2. Per germline, CDR1 DFQATT and CDR2 SNEGSKA (reference sequence). V was clipped by 3 bases and J by 2 bases; unmatched bases: 16. CDR3 size: 18 residues. The CDR3 bases are TGCAGTGCTAGGCCGGCTAGCGGGGTGGTCGATTGGCAAGAGACCCAGTACTTC. It encodes CSARPASGVVDWQETQYF.